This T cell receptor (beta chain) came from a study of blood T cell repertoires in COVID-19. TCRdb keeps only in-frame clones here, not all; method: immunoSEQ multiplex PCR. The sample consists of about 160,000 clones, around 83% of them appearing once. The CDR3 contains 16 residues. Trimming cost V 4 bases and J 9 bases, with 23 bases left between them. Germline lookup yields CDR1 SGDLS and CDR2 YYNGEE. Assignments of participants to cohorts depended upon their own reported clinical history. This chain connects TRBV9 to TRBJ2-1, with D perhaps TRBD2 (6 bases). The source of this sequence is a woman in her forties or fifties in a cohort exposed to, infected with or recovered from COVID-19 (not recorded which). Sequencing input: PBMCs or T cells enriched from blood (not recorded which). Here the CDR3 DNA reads TGTGCCAGCAGCCCCGGGACTTCATTGACTGTTGGTGAGCAGTTCTTC. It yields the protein CASSPGTSLTVGEQFF.